This record covers a single T cell receptor (beta chain). Antigen specificity is unknown. This sample is part of a study of CD8+CD57+ T cells in acquired aplastic anemia. Overall study: Sorted CD4+ and CD8+ cells gave an average of approximately 3.4 ug of DNA. As sequenced from healthy donors, CD4+ cells averaged approximately 11 million reads. Whole-study results and caveats: About 28 sequences, all CD8+ CDR3, were shared between patients and controls.

Per germline, CDR1 MGHDK and CDR2 SYGVNS. With 6 bases removed from V and 3 bases from J, the gap between germline ends came to 12 bases. This CDR3 contains 14 residues. Genomic DNA constituted the template upon which TCR beta VDJ and CDR3 profiling was performed. TCRdb reanalysed the reads using MiXCR and keeps one entry per CDR3 protein. The top ten clones hold 66% of a sample with 80,000 or so distinct CDR3 sequences, approximately 46% of them seen once. V and J are TRBV25-1 and TRBJ1-3; D is unclear. The sequenced sample was sorted CD4+, CD8+, or CD8+CD57+ T cells (not recorded which) from PBMCs. This TCR was sampled from a human donor in good health, serving as a control. This CDR3 reads CASSPQSVGNTIYF. The CDR3 nucleotides are TGTGCCAGCAGCCCCCAGTCTGTTGGAAACACCATATATTTT.